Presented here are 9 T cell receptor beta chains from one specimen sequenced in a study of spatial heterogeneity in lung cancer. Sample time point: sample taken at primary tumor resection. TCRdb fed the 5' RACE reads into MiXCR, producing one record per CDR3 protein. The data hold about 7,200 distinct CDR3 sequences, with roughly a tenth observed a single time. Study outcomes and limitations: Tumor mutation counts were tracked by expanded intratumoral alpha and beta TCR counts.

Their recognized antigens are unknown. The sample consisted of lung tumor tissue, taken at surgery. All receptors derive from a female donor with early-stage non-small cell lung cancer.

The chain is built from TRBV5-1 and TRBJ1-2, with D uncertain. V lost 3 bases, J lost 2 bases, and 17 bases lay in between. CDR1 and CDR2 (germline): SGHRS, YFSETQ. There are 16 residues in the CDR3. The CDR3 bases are TGCGCCAGCAGCTCCCCTCAAGAAGGGCGCAACTATGGCTACACCTTC. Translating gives CASSSPQEGRNYGYTF.

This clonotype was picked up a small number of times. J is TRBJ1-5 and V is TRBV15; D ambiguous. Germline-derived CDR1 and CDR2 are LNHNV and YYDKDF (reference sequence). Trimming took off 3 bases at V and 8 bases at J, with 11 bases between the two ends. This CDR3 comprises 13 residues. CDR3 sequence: CATSSGVWEPQHF. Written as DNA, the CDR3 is TGTGCCACCAGCAGTGGGGTGTGGGAGCCCCAGCATTTT.

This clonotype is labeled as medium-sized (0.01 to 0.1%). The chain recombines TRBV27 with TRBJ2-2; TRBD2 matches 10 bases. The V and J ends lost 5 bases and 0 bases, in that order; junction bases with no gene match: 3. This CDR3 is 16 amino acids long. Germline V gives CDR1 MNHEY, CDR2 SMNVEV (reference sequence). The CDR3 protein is CASSKLAGTNTGELFF. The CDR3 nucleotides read TGTGCCAGCAGTAAACTAGCGGGGACGAACACCGGGGAGCTGTTTTTT.

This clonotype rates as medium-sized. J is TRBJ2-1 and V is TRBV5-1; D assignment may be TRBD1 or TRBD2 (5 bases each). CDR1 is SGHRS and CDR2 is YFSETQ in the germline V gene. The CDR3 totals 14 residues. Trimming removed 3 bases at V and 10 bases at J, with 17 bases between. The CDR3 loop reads CASSWGSLLGEQFF. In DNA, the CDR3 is TGCGCCAGCAGCTGGGGGAGTCTCCTAGGAGAGCAGTTCTTC.

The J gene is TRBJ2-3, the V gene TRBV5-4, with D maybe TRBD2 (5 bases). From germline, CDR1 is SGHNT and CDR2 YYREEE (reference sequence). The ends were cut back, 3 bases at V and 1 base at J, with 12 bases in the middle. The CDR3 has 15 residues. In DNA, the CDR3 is TGTGCCAGCAGCTCGTTCCTCGGGGGCACAGATACGCAGTATTTT. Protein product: CASSSFLGGTDTQYF.

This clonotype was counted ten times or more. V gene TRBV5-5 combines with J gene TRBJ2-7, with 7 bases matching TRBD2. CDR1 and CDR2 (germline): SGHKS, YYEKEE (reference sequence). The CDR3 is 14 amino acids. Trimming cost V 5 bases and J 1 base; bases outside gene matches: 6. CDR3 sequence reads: CASSSYGGSYEQYF. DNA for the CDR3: TGTGCCAGCAGTTCCTACGGGGGGTCCTACGAGCAGTACTTC.

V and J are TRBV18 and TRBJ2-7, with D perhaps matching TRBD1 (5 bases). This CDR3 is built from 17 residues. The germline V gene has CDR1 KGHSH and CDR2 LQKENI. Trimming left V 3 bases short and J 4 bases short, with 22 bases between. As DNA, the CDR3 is TGTGCCAGCTCACCCGGGCCGGGCGCGCAGGGTCTTTACGAGCAGTACTTC. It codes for CASSPGPGAQGLYEQYF.

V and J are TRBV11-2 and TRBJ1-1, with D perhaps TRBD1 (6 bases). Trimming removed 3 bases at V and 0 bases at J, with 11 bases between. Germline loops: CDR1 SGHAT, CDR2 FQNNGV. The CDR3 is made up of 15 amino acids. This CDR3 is CASSFSPGVNTEAFF. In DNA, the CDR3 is TGTGCCAGCAGCTTCTCCCCAGGGGTGAACACTGAAGCTTTCTTT.

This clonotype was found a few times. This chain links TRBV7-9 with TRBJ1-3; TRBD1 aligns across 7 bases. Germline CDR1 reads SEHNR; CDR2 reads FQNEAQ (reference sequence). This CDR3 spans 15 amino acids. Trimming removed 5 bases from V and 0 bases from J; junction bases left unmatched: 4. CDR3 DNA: TGTGCCAGCAGCCCGAGGGACAGCTCTGGAAACACCATATATTTT. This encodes CASSPRDSSGNTIYF.